This T cell receptor beta chain came from a study of identical twins (TCRdb year 2016). At the level of the whole study: The study deep-sequenced TCR alpha and beta repertoires from monozygotic twins, unrelated adults of various ages and cord blood to test whether fetal clonotypes persist. Replicate twin experiments were performed at different times using different library preparation protocols to rule out contamination.

As for this clonotype: Its target antigen remains unknown. No clone much larger than this one lies a single base away; base qualities are absent.

Every donor was a healthy Caucasian. Three pairs of female monozygotic twins, all aged 18 to 29 years, made up the twin cohort. Miltenyi CD45RO+ enrichment and human naive T-cell isolation kits were used to isolate memory (CD45RO+) and naive T cells from PBMC. The full study reports these points: Fewer insertions were carried by abundant cord blood beta clonotypes; a weaker similar trend was observed in young adult naive repertoires, while no such trend was observed in memory repertoires. Because the same donors could not be followed over many years, the conclusions relied on cross-sectional statistical analysis. Compared with coincidental sharing between unrelated individuals, an excess of low generation-probability sequences was observed among out-of-frame TCR alpha sequences shared between twins. Zero-insertion analyses could be partly confounded by invariant T cells such as MAIT and iNKT, though diverse VJ usage argued against such confounding for most clonotypes. The excess sharing between twins in beta out-of-frame sequences was weaker because fewer shared sequences reduced the signal-to-noise ratio. Out-of-frame TCR alpha sharing in monozygotic twins was systematically underestimated by recombination models, whereas sharing between unrelated individuals was in agreement with the recombination models.

CDR1 and CDR2, looked up from the germline V gene (reference sequence), are LNHDA and SQIVND. The V end loses 5 bases and the J end loses 6 bases, and a stretch of 18 bases separates them. Measured from the cysteine to the phenylalanine, the CDR3 is 15 residues long. Of all the DNA, just the CDR3 is kept, 45 bases in frame from base 1. The library was prepared using 5' RACE. The run used an Illumina HiSeq 2000. A universal primer binding site was introduced by template switching, and a unique molecular identifier was present in the final cDNA, enabling accurate counting of TCR cDNA molecules. Specific primers in the conserved constant-segment region were used to synthesize first-strand cDNA for the TCR alpha and beta chains. To control for contamination, each cDNA library was double barcoded with a SMART-Mk sample barcode plus Illumina barcodes. TruSeq adapter sequences and Illumina sample barcodes were added in two successive PCR steps. The TCR alpha and beta cDNA libraries were sequenced on the Illumina HiSeq platform using custom primers. As for the original processing: MiGEC processed the raw reads to extract unique molecular identifiers, while MiXCR was used to determine the CDR3 positions. Recombination models were inferred per individual with the repgenHMM and IGoR tools using an EM algorithm. Shared clonotypes were analyzed with the tcR package in R, and sharing was normalized by the product of cloneset sizes. To study raw recombination free of thymic and clonal selection effects, out-of-frame nonproductive sequences were analyzed. TCRdb trimmed public reads at Q25 via fastp, called clones via MiXCR and kept in-frame beta chains. Each CDR3 protein appears once, grouped with its most common genes and DNA. The V and J calls shown here were made by TCRdb, not taken from the authors' results. Across this sample there are 310,000 or so distinct CDR3 sequences, with 6.5% to 9.5% seen only once. The ten most abundant clones make up 2% to 2.5% of the sample.

Another study also made use of these data, one on yellow fever vaccine responses in identical twins. The second study, in turn, reports: The authors reported that the T cell response to vaccination in identical twins appeared partly convergent and partly personalized. In the study, vaccine-responding T cell clones were precisely tracked in identical twins.

This TCR was sampled from a woman aged 18-29 years in good health. The sequencing input was memory (CD45RO+) T cells sorted from blood. Read against the paper, the sample's cell subset or site label means: CD45RO+ enriched T cells. The rearranged segments are TRBV19 and TRBJ2-3; the D gene assignment is perhaps TRBD1 or TRBD2, with each matching 5 bases. The CDR3 protein sequence reads: CASSPPGRRGDTQYF. The sequence in DNA is TGTGCCAGTAGTCCCCCGGGGCGGCGAGGGGATACGCAGTATTTT. When the CDR3 is completed using the reference TRBV19 and TRBJ2-3 genes on either side, the full variable domain is DGGITQSPKYLFRKEGQNVTLSCEQNLNHDAMYWYRQDPGQGLRLIYYSQIVNDFQKGDIAEGYSVSREKKESFPLTVTSAQKNPTAFYLCASSPPGRRGDTQYFGPGTRLTVL.